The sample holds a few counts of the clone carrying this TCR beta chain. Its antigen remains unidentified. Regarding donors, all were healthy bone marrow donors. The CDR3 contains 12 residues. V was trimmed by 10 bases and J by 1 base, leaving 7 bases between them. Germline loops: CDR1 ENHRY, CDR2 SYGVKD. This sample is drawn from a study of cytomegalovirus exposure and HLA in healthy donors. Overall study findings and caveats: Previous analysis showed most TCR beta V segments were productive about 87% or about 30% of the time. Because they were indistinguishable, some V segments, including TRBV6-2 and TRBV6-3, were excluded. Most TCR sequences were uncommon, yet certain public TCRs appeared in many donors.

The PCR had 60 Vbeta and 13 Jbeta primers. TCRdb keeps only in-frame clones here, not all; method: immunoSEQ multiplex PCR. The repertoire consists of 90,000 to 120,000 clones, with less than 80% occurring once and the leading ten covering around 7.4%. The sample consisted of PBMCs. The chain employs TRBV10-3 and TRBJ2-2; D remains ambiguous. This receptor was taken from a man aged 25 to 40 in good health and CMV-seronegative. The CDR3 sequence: CASNGNTGELFF. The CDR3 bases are TGTGCCAGCAACGGGAACACCGGGGAGCTGTTTTTT.